The 12 T cell receptor beta chains below come from one sample, sequenced in a study of memory CD8 T cells in hepatitis C reinfection. Sequencing was performed with immunoSEQ multiplex PCR; in TCRdb, only in-frame clones are kept and a portion is missing. The sample includes about 50,000 clones, about 88% of them seen just once. Time point: late/post reinfection, 12 to 24 weeks after detection. No in vitro expansion preceded TCR sequencing of the sorted cells. Sequencing was carried out using naive CD8+ T cells sorted from blood. The receptor set was obtained from a man younger than 35 with hepatitis C virus infection.

J is TRBJ2-3 and V is TRBV7-9; 7 positions agree with TRBD1. This CDR3 spans 15 amino acids. In germline, CDR1 is SEHNR, CDR2 FQNEAQ (reference sequence). V lost 5 bases to trimming and J lost 0 bases; unmatched junction nucleotides: 5. CDR3 residues: CASSPDRASTDTQYF. The CDR3 nucleotides are TGTGCCAGCAGCCCTGACAGGGCTAGCACAGATACGCAGTATTTT.

J is TRBJ1-4 and V is TRBV19, with D perhaps matching TRBD1 (5 bases). The CDR3 has 16 amino acids. Trimming shortened V by 0 bases and J by 6 bases, and 14 bases separated the two germline ends. Germline loops: CDR1 LNHDA, CDR2 SQIVND (reference sequence). CDR3 nucleotides: TGTGCCAGTAGTATAGATGAAACAGGCGTTTATGAAAAACTGTTTTTT. Translation gives CASSIDETGVYEKLFF.

The CDR3 spells CASSLLGQGNYGYTF. The CDR3 nucleotides read TGTGCCAGCAGCTTACTGGGACAGGGGAACTATGGCTACACCTTC. The chain carries TRBV7-2 and TRBJ1-2; 10 bases map to TRBD1. Germline CDR1 SGHTA, CDR2 FQGNSA. The trim removed 2 bases at V and 2 bases at J, leaving 2 bases unmatched. The CDR3 totals 15 residues. The whole variable domain, filled in from reference TRBV7-2 and TRBJ1-2, reads GAGVSQSPSNKVTEKGKDVELRCDPISGHTALYWYRQSLGQGLEFLIYFQGNSAPDKSGLPSDRFSAERTGGSVSTLTIQRTQQEDSAVYLCASSLLGQGNYGYTFGSGTRLTVV.

This clone was counted a single time. The rearrangement uses TRBV18 and TRBJ2-3; D is uncertain. The CDR3 has 14 amino acids. Germline V gene data show CDR1 as KGHSH and CDR2 as LQKENI. Trimming removed 3 bases from V and 5 bases from J, with 12 bases in between. This CDR3 reads CASSPYETQDTQYF. The CDR3 nucleotides are TGTGCCAGCTCACCCTACGAAACTCAAGATACGCAGTATTTT.

The chain combines TRBV27 with TRBJ1-4; D is uncertain. The germline CDR1 and CDR2 sequences are MNHEY and SMNVEV (reference sequence). CDR3 length: 17 amino acids. Trimming stripped 1 base from V and 0 bases from J, with 12 bases between. CDR3 sequence: CASSLYGSGATNEKLFF. The DNA of the CDR3 is TGTGCCAGCAGTTTATACGGCTCCGGGGCAACTAATGAAAAACTGTTTTTT.

This chain joins TRBV10-3 and TRBJ1-3; D is ambiguous. The CDR3 is made up of 16 amino acids. V lost 0 bases, J lost 0 bases, and 9 bases lay in between. The germline V gene has CDR1 ENHRY and CDR2 SYGVKD. Here the CDR3 DNA reads TGTGCCATCAGTGAGTCCATCGGGGACTCTGGAAACACCATATATTTT. This sequence encodes CAISESIGDSGNTIYF.

The chain uses TRBV29-1 and TRBJ1-1, with D perhaps matching TRBD1 (5 bases). The CDR3 extends over 12 amino acids. Germline lookup yields CDR1 SQVTM and CDR2 ANQGSEA. Trimming shortened V by 2 bases and J by 4 bases, and 8 bases separated the two germline ends. The CDR3 protein is CSVERTSTEAFF. CDR3 nucleotide sequence: TGCAGCGTTGAAAGGACAAGCACTGAAGCTTTCTTT.

The rearrangement links TRBV11-2 to TRBJ2-7, with 9 bases that match TRBD2. CDR1 is SGHAT, CDR2 FQNNGV, per germline. The CDR3 is made up of 14 amino acids. J gave up 4 bases and V 3 bases, and 4 bases lay outside the gene matches. The CDR3 region is CASSFGAGGYEQYF. Written as DNA, the CDR3 is TGTGCCAGCAGCTTTGGAGCGGGAGGATACGAGCAGTACTTC. The variable domain in full, completed from reference TRBV11-2 and TRBJ2-7, reads EAGVAQSPRYKIIEKRQSVAFWCNPISGHATLYWYQQILGQGPKLLIQFQNNGVVDDSQLPKDRFSAERLKGVDSTLKIQPAKLEDSAVYLCASSFGAGGYEQYFGPGTRLTVT.

This sequence joins TRBV6-6 and TRBJ2-5; 7 nucleotides agree with TRBD1. V was clipped by 6 bases and J by 3 bases; unmatched bases: 10. CDR3 length: 15 amino acids. Germline lookup yields CDR1 MNHNY and CDR2 SVGAGI (reference sequence). Written as DNA, the CDR3 is TGTGCCAGCAGCCGCCAGACAGGGCTAAAAGAGACCCAGTACTTC. Translated, it gives CASSRQTGLKETQYF.

The chain recombines TRBV6-6 with TRBJ1-1; D unclear. The CDR3 spans 14 residues. Germline-derived CDR1 and CDR2 are MNHNY and SVGAGI (reference sequence). The V end was cut by 0 bases, the J end by 1 base, with 6 bases between. Here the CDR3 DNA reads TGTGCCAGCAGTTACTCGGTAGAGAACACTGAAGCTTTCTTT. It translates to CASSYSVENTEAFF.

This clone was counted only a few times. The chain has TRBV5-6 and TRBJ2-6; D unresolved. The CDR3 is made up of 15 amino acids. Germline V gene data show CDR1 as SGHDT and CDR2 as YYEEEE. Trimming cost V 2 bases and J 4 bases, with 10 bases left between them. CDR3 DNA: TGTGCCAGCAGCTTCCTTCAGTCCGGGGCCAACGTCCTGACTTTC. Its translation is CASSFLQSGANVLTF.

This rearrangement joins TRBV19 to TRBJ2-2, with D perhaps TRBD1 (6 bases). V shed 8 bases and J shed 0 bases, with 10 bases lying between them. This CDR3 contains 14 residues. Germline CDR1 LNHDA, CDR2 SQIVND (reference sequence). The CDR3 DNA reads as TGTGCCAGTGGGGGCTATACGAACACCGGGGAGCTGTTTTTT. It encodes CASGGYTNTGELFF.